Below, 31 T cell receptor beta chains from the same sample are listed, as sequenced in a study of early T cells in non-severe SARS-CoV-2 infection. TCRdb analysed the 5' RACE reads with MiXCR anew, one entry per CDR3 protein. Of approximately 20,000 distinct CDR3 sequences in the sample, about 5% were seen once. The sample consisted of whole blood. The receptor set was obtained from an adult who was a healthcare worker with PCR-confirmed SARS-CoV-2 infection or an uninfected control (not recorded which).

The chain employs TRBV12-3 or TRBV12-4 and TRBJ1-2; weak D call: TRBD1 (5 bases). V lost 5 bases and J lost 2, with 9 bases in between. CDR3 length equals 13 residues. CDR3 DNA sequence: TGTGCCAGCAGTCCGGACACCAACTATGGCTACACCTTC. Its protein is CASSPDTNYGYTF.

This clonotype has more than one count but fewer than ten. The V gene is TRBV7-2, the J gene TRBJ2-3; no firm D call. The CDR3 is 13 amino acids. CDR1 and CDR2 (germline): SGHTA, FQGNSA. Trimming took off 5 bases at V and 4 bases at J, with 10 bases between the two ends. This CDR3 is CASSRSIPDTQYF. The CDR3 DNA follows: TGTGCCAGCAGCCGGAGTATTCCAGATACGCAGTATTTT.

The chain is built from TRBV3-1 and TRBJ2-7; unclear D gene. Germline-derived CDR1 and CDR2 are LGHDT and YNNKEL (reference sequence). Trimming took off 4 bases at V and 2 bases at J, with 18 bases between the two ends. This CDR3 contains 16 residues. This CDR3 reads CASSPKEGIAPYEQYF. The CDR3 DNA reads as TGTGCCAGCAGCCCCAAAGAAGGCATCGCCCCCTACGAGCAGTACTTC.

This clonotype was seen repeatedly, ten times or more. This rearrangement joins TRBV12-3 or TRBV12-4 to TRBJ2-3, with D maybe TRBD2 (6 bases). The CDR3 consists of 14 residues. Deletions cut 7 bases from V and 1 base from J, with 12 bases between. The CDR3 protein is CASNYGGGTDTQYF. CDR3 sequence (DNA): TGTGCCAGCAATTACGGGGGAGGCACAGATACGCAGTATTTT.

This clonotype is medium-sized in the sample. J is TRBJ2-7 and V is TRBV28; a possible D gene is TRBD1 (6 bases). The CDR3 is 14 amino acids. V was clipped by 3 bases and J by 0 bases, with 9 bases between them. CDR1 and CDR2 (germline): MDHEN, SYDVKM. Here the CDR3 reads CASSFVDSSYEQYF. In DNA form, the CDR3 reads TGTGCCAGCAGTTTTGTGGACAGCTCCTACGAGCAGTACTTC.

This clonotype was counted ten times or more. The CDR3 coding sequence is TGTGCCAGCAGCCAAGAAGAGTTTTCCTACGAGCAGTACTTC. Protein product: CASSQEEFSYEQYF. The chain recombines TRBV3-1 with TRBJ2-7; D call uncertain. Germline V gene data show CDR1 as LGHDT and CDR2 as YNNKEL (reference sequence). This CDR3 is built from 14 residues. V lost 0 bases and J 1 base, leaving 7 bases between the germline ends.

For this clonotype: The junction shows a germline mismatch at one end, possibly a read error. The chain couples TRBV11-2 to TRBJ2-7, with TRBD1 matching 7 bases. The germline gives CDR1 SGHAT, CDR2 FQNNGV. The CDR3 extends over 17 amino acids. For the CDR3, the DNA is TGTGCCAGCAGCTTAGACTCGGGACAGATTCCCAACTACGAGCAATACTTC. It is translated as CASSLDSGQIPNYEQYF.

The table lists this clonotype with many counts. The chain is built from TRBV7-3 and TRBJ2-3; 11 bases are shared with TRBD2. V lost 3 bases to trimming and J lost 2 bases; unmatched junction nucleotides: 4. This CDR3 spans 16 amino acids. Germline V gene lookup returns CDR1 SGHTA and CDR2 FQGTGA. CDR3 in DNA: TGTGCCAGCAGCTTCTCTAGCGGGGGGATCACAGATACGCAGTATTTT. Amino acid sequence: CASSFSSGGITDTQYF.

In its sample, this clonotype was seen many times. This chain joins TRBV6-2 or TRBV6-3 and TRBJ2-1; D perhaps matches TRBD1 (6 bases). CDR3 length: 19 amino acids. The V gene's germline CDR1 is MNHEY and CDR2 SVGEGT. V dropped 0 bases and J dropped 4 bases, with 22 bases sitting between them. CDR3 in amino acids: CASSYSPRDIFGGYNEQFF. CDR3 coding DNA: TGTGCCAGCAGTTACTCCCCCCGGGACATCTTTGGGGGATACAATGAGCAGTTCTTC.

Relative to its sample, this clonotype is medium-sized. The chain carries TRBV18 and TRBJ1-6, with D possibly matching TRBD1 (5 bases). The CDR3 is made up of 16 amino acids. CDR1 is KGHSH and CDR2 is LQKENI in the germline V gene. V was pared by 2 bases and J by 10 bases, with 18 bases between. The CDR3 DNA reads as TGTGCCAGCTCACCATGGGGAAGGTCGGGGGAGTCACCCCTCCACTTT. It specifies CASSPWGRSGESPLHF.

The table lists this clonotype with many counts. V usage is TRBV7-9 and J usage is TRBJ2-2; 7 bases are shared with TRBD1. The J segment lost 4 bases and the V segment lost 5 bases, leaving 10 bases of the junction unmatched. This CDR3 is built from 16 residues. Germline V CDR1 and CDR2: SEHNR, FQNEAQ (reference sequence). CDR3: CASSPTGTVLTGELFF. As DNA, the CDR3 is TGTGCCAGCAGCCCGACGGGGACAGTTCTCACCGGGGAGCTGTTTTTT.

This clonotype was picked up a small number of times. This chain joins TRBV3-1 and TRBJ1-4; D is perhaps TRBD1 (5 bases). V was pared by 4 bases and J by 5 bases, with 11 bases between. Germline CDR1 LGHDT, CDR2 YNNKEL (reference sequence). This CDR3 spans 14 amino acids. CDR3 residues: CASSPRGINEKLFF. The CDR3 nucleotides are TGTGCCAGCAGCCCCCGGGGGATAAATGAAAAACTGTTTTTT.

This clonotype has a count of ten or more. This rearrangement joins TRBV7-9 to TRBJ1-4; TRBD1 matches 7 bases. J gave up 3 bases and V 5 bases, and 9 bases lay outside the gene matches. CDR1 and CDR2 from the germline V gene are SEHNR and FQNEAQ (reference sequence). The CDR3 runs 16 residues. For the CDR3, the DNA is TGTGCCAGCAGCACAAGCCTCAGGGGGGCTAATGAAAAACTGTTTTTT. Its protein product is CASSTSLRGANEKLFF.

This clonotype appeared many times. The rearrangement uses TRBV11-2 and TRBJ1-1, with unresolved D. Trimming pared 1 base from V and 7 bases from J, leaving 10 bases between. The CDR3 has 13 residues. Per the germline V gene, CDR1 is SGHAT and CDR2 is FQNNGV. The CDR3 DNA reads TGTGCCAGCAGCTTAGGGCGAAACGGTGAAGCTTTCTTT. Its translation: CASSLGRNGEAFF.

This clonotype was observed a handful of times. The rearrangement links TRBV6-2 or TRBV6-3 to TRBJ2-1; D is undetermined. The germline CDR1 and CDR2 sequences are MNHEY and SVGEGT. V lost 4 bases, J lost 9 bases, and 7 bases lay in between. This CDR3 spans 11 amino acids. The CDR3 is CASSFPSEQFF. DNA of the CDR3: TGTGCCAGCAGTTTCCCCAGTGAGCAGTTCTTC.

This clonotype was recorded many times. The genes are TRBV28 and TRBJ2-3, with 7 bases matching TRBD2. The germline CDR1 and CDR2 sequences are MDHEN and SYDVKM. The CDR3 covers 18 residues. After removal of 6 bases from V and 0 bases from J, the junction contained 15 bases not matched to a gene. The chain's CDR3 is CASRHIRGLGGSTDTQYF. CDR3 DNA sequence: TGTGCCAGCAGACATATTCGAGGACTAGGAGGGAGCACAGATACGCAGTATTTT.

This clonotype was recorded many times. This sequence joins TRBV10-2 and TRBJ2-3; 13 nucleotides agree with TRBD2. The germline V gene has CDR1 WSHSY and CDR2 SAAADI. The CDR3 loop spans 17 amino acids. With V trimmed by 6 bases and J by 4 bases, 10 bases remained unmatched. CDR3 protein: CASSPTLGTSGADTQYF. CDR3 in DNA: TGCGCCAGCAGCCCCACACTAGGGACTAGCGGGGCAGATACGCAGTATTTT.

In this sample, this clonotype turned up many times. This chain links TRBV5-1 with TRBJ2-1; no definite D call. The germline V gene has CDR1 SGHRS and CDR2 YFSETQ. V was cut by 1 base and J by 4 bases, with 12 bases left in between. The CDR3 contains 15 residues. CDR3 sequence: CASSLSGHLYNEQFF. CDR3 coding DNA: TGCGCCAGCAGCTTGTCTGGCCACCTTTACAATGAGCAGTTCTTC.

This clonotype was seen a few times. The V call is TRBV11-2, the J call TRBJ2-2, with TRBD2 as a possible D gene (6 bases). The V gene lost 1 base and the J gene lost 4 bases, with 10 bases spanning the gap. The germline CDR1 and CDR2 sequences are SGHAT and FQNNGV. This CDR3 has 15 amino acids. The DNA for the CDR3 is TGTGCCAGCAGCTTAGTGGAGGGTATCACCGGGGAGCTGTTTTTT. Translation gives CASSLVEGITGELFF.

At least ten counts were recorded for this clonotype. The gene calls are TRBV29-1 and TRBJ2-7; TRBD2 matches 11 bases. With 3 bases clipped from V and 3 bases from J, the junction kept 7 bases outside the gene matches. CDR1 SQVTM and CDR2 ANQGSEA come from the germline V gene. The CDR3 extends over 15 amino acids. CDR3 nucleotides: TGCAGCGTTGAGGCATATACTAGCGGGGGCTACGAGCAGTACTTC. Protein product: CSVEAYTSGGYEQYF.

This clonotype was found many times. The gene calls are TRBV29-1 and TRBJ2-7, with TRBD2 matching over 7 bases. CDR1 SQVTM and CDR2 ANQGSEA come from the germline V gene. The CDR3 extends over 16 amino acids. The J segment lost 3 bases and the V segment lost 0 bases, leaving 11 bases of the junction unmatched. Written as DNA, the CDR3 is TGCAGCGTTGAAGATCGGACTAGTACCGTCTTCTACGAGCAGTACTTC. This codes for CSVEDRTSTVFYEQYF.

Only a few counts were recorded for this clonotype. V is TRBV3-1 and J is TRBJ2-2, with no clear D. The length of the CDR3 is 15 residues. Per the germline V gene, CDR1 is LGHDT and CDR2 is YNNKEL (reference sequence). V lost 3 bases and J 1 base, leaving 9 bases between the germline ends. The CDR3 DNA follows: TGTGCCAGCAGCCAGGGTGGATGGAACACCGGGGAGCTGTTTTTT. It yields the protein CASSQGGWNTGELFF.

This clonotype was observed a handful of times. This sequence joins TRBV5-1 and TRBJ1-1; no firm D call. V lost 0 bases, J lost 1 base, and 4 bases lay in between. The CDR3 loop spans 13 amino acids. Germline-derived CDR1 and CDR2 are SGHRS and YFSETQ. CDR3 sequence (DNA): TGCGCCAGCAGCTTGGCAGGGAACACTGAAGCTTTCTTT. This codes for CASSLAGNTEAFF.

The count of this clonotype is one. Being one base from a much bigger clone, this may be a read error. V usage is TRBV29-1 and J usage is TRBJ1-2; D remains unclear. CDR1 is SQVTM, CDR2 ANQGSEA, per germline. V was cut by 4 bases and J by 8 bases, with 14 bases left in between. This CDR3 contains 12 residues. This chain's CDR3 is CSVGHPEKGYTF. DNA for the CDR3: TGCAGCGTTGGGCACCCCGAGAAAGGCTACACCTTC.

This clonotype was seen at least ten times. The chain couples TRBV6-4 to TRBJ2-7; D gene ambiguous. CDR3 length: 15 amino acids. V gave up 0 bases and J gave up 5 bases, with 14 bases separating them. Germline V lookup: CDR1 MRHNA, CDR2 SNTAGT. The CDR3 bases are TGTGCCAGCAGTGACTCCGTCTCCCGGGTCGACGAGCAGTACTTC. Its translation is CASSDSVSRVDEQYF.

The chain couples TRBV20-1 to TRBJ1-2, with D tentatively TRBD1 (6 bases). The CDR3 consists of 13 residues. CDR1 and CDR2 (germline): DFQATT, SNEGSKA (reference sequence). Between the trimmed V and J ends, which lost 6 bases and 5 bases, there was a span of 16 bases. The CDR3 nucleotides are TGCAGTGCGACCACAGAGACAGGATATGGCTACACCTTC. Amino acids: CSATTETGYGYTF.

This clonotype was detected ten times or more. The chain recombines TRBV29-1 with TRBJ2-2; D remains ambiguous. Trimming stripped 4 bases from V and 5 bases from J, with 17 bases between. Per germline, CDR1 SQVTM and CDR2 ANQGSEA. CDR3 length: 15 residues. The CDR3 spells CSVVVPGYRTGELFF. For the CDR3, the DNA is TGCAGCGTTGTGGTCCCCGGGTACCGAACCGGGGAGCTGTTTTTT.

The chain uses TRBV7-3 and TRBJ2-3; maybe TRBD1 (6 bases). CDR1 and CDR2 (germline): SGHTA, FQGTGA. Trimming pared 7 bases from V and 0 bases from J, leaving 11 bases between. This CDR3 region has 14 residues. As DNA, the CDR3 is TGTGCCAGCAACCGAGGGGGAAGCACAGATACGCAGTATTTT. The encoded protein is CASNRGGSTDTQYF.

This clonotype came up many times. As DNA, the CDR3 is TGTGCCAGCGGACCGGCCGGTACCTACGAGCAGTACTTC. Translated, it gives CASGPAGTYEQYF. The J gene is TRBJ2-7, the V gene TRBV13, with unresolved D. The CDR3 contains 13 residues. Germline CDR1 and CDR2: PRHDT and FYEKMQ (reference sequence). Trimming removed 8 bases at V and 2 bases at J, with 13 bases between.

This clonotype is termed medium-sized (0.01 to 0.1%). The rearrangement links TRBV18 to TRBJ2-6, with no clear D. From germline, CDR1 is KGHSH and CDR2 LQKENI. The CDR3 covers 15 residues. Trimming took off 6 bases at V and 4 bases at J, with 13 bases between the two ends. CDR3 DNA sequence: TGTGCCAGCTCCAATGGGTCGCGGGGGGCCAACGTCCTGACTTTC. Translated: CASSNGSRGANVLTF. The whole variable domain, filled in from reference TRBV18 and TRBJ2-6, reads NAGVMQNPRHLVRRRGQEARLRCSPMKGHSHVYWYRQLPEEGLKFMVYLQKENIIDESGMPKERFSAEFPKEGPSILRIQQVVRGDSAAYFCASSNGSRGANVLTFGAGSRLTVL.

This chain joins TRBV6-4 and TRBJ2-3, with 11 nucleotides matching TRBD2. CDR3 length equals 15 residues. Trimming removed 5 bases from V and 1 base from J; junction bases left unmatched: 2. Germline assignment: CDR1 MRHNA and CDR2 SNTAGT. The chain's CDR3 is CASSPTSGGTDTQYF. Here the CDR3 DNA reads TGTGCCAGCAGTCCGACTAGCGGGGGCACAGATACGCAGTATTTT.